This note documents a single T cell receptor (beta chain) sequence. Its matching antigen is unknown. The sample comes from a study of T cell repertoires in ileal Crohn's disease. The repertoire was sequenced with immunoSEQ multiplex PCR; TCRdb's copy has only in-frame clones and lacks some. The data show 1,100 or so clones, 85% to 95% seen once. Study-wide points: High-frequency clones were more common in sorted CD8 than CD4 cells. Active smokers at surgery had more clonal expansions than non-smokers. Endoscopic recurrence occurred in every patient whose clonality exceeded 26.8%.

Sequences were obtained from ileal tissue. This TCR was recovered from an adult with Crohn's disease.

The CDR3 DNA follows: TGTGCCAGCAGCCCCCGGACAGGGGGAGCCACTAATGAAAAACTGTTTTTT. Translating gives CASSPRTGGATNEKLFF. The V gene is TRBV4-2, the J gene TRBJ1-4; TRBD1 aligns across 10 bases. Germline V gives CDR1 LGHNA, CDR2 YNFKEQ. V dropped 4 bases and J dropped 2; count of bases not matched to a gene: 7. This CDR3 comprises 17 residues.